The clone carrying this TCR beta chain has a handful of counts. Its target is unknown. With a J-beta primer mix and a sample-barcoded 5' primer, a second PCR ran about 7 to 12 cycles. All cDNA molecules were each tagged by a template-switch adaptor with 12 random nucleotides. TCRdb processed the 5' RACE reads anew with MiXCR; each CDR3 protein has one entry. This table has hundreds of thousands of distinct CDR3 sequences, roughly 49% appearing once. This specimen comes from a study of blood T cells in healthy people across ages. The study, taken as a whole, reports: Both naive CD4+ cell counts and diversity were greater in long-lived donors than in aged donors.

No fewer than 7 million PBMCs went into each sample. The V and J ends lost 3 bases and 0 bases respectively, with 9 bases between them. The CDR3 has 15 amino acids. Germline CDR1 reads MNHEY; CDR2 reads SMNVEV (reference sequence). The V and J genes are TRBV27 and TRBJ2-1, with D perhaps TRBD2 (5 bases). Material: blood. The TCR comes from a woman aged 55 to 70 in good health. CDR3 in DNA: TGTGCCAGCAGTTTCCCAGCGGCCTCCTACAATGAGCAGTTCTTC. Its protein product is CASSFPAASYNEQFF.